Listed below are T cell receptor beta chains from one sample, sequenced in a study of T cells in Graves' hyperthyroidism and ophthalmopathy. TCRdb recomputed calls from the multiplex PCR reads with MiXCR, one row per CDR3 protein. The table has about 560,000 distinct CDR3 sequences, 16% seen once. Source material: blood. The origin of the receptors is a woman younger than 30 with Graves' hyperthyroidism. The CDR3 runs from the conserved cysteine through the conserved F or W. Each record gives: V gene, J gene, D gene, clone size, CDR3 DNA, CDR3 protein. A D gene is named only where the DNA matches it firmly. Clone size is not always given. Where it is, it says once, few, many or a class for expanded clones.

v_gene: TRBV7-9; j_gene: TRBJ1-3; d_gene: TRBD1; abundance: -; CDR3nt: TGTGCCAGCAGCTCGGGACAGTCTGGAAACACCATATATTTT; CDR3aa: CASSSGQSGNTIYF
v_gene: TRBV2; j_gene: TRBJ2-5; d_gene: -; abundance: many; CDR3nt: TGTGCCAGCCTCGAAGAGGTGGGGAATCAAGAGACCCAGTACTTC; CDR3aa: CASLEEVGNQETQYF
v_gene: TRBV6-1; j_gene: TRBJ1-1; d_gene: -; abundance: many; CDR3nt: TGTGCCAGCAGTGAACTTGCAGGGAACACTGAAGCTTTCTTT; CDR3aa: CASSELAGNTEAFF
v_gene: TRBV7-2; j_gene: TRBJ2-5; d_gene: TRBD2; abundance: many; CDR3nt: TGTGCCAGCAGCCGTACCGGGACTATAGGAGAGACCCAGTACTTC; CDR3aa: CASSRTGTIGETQYF
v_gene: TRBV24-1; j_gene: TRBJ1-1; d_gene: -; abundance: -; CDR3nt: TGTGCCACCAGTGACGGGGGTAGAACTGAAGCTTTCTTT; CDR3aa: CATSDGGRTEAFF
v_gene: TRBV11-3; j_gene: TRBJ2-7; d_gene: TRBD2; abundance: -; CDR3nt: TGTGCCAGCAGCTTAGGAGGGACTAGCGGGAGTGTGTCTTTCGTGCAGTACTTC; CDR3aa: CASSLGGTSGSVSFVQYF
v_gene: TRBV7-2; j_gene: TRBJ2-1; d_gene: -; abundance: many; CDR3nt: TGTGCCAGCAGCTTCCGCCCCCTTAATGAGCAGTTCTTC; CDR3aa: CASSFRPLNEQFF
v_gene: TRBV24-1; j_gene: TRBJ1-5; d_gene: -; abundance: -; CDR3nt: TGTGCCACCAGTGGGGGGGCTAGAGGCAGCCGCTTTCGGAGCAATCAGCCCCAGCATTTT; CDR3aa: CATSGGARGSRFRSNQPQHF
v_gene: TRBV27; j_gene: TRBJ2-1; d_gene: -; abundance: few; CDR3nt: TGTGCCAGCAGTTCACCTTCAAGCTCCTACAATGAGCAGTTCTTC; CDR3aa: CASSSPSSSYNEQFF
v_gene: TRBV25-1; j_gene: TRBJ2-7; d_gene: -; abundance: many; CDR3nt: TGTGCCAGCTCGAAGGGAACCTACGAGCAGTACTTC; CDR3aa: CASSKGTYEQYF
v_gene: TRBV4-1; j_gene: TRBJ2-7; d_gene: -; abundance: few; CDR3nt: TGCGCCAGCAGCCGCTGGGAGCGCTACGAGCAGTACTTC; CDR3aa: CASSRWERYEQYF
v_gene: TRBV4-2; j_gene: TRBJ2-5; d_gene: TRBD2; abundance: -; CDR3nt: TGTGCCAGCAGCCAATCCCGACTAGCGGGAGCCCTCAAAGAGACCCAGTACTTC; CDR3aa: CASSQSRLAGALKETQYF
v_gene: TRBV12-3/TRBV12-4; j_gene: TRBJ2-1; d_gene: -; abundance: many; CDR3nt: TGTGCCAGCAGTTTGGGGGGCTTTGGTGAGCAGTTCTTC; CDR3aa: CASSLGGFGEQFF
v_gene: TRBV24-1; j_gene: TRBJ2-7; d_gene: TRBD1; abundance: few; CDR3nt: TGTGCCACCAGTGATTCAACCGGGACAGGGCGCGACGAGCAGTACTTC; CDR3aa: CATSDSTGTGRDEQYF
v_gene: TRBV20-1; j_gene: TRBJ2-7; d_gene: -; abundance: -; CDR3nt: TGCAGTGCTAGCCCCGACAGCTCCTACGAGCAGTACTTC; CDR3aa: CSASPDSSYEQYF
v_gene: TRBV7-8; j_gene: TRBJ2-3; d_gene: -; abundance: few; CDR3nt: TGTGCCAGCAGCTTTTACACCCTAGCAGCTAGCACAGATACGCAGTATTTT; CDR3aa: CASSFYTLAASTDTQYF
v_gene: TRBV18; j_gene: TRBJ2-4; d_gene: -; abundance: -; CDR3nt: TGTGCCAGCTCACCTACCCAGGCCGACAAAAACATTCAGTACTTC; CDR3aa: CASSPTQADKNIQYF
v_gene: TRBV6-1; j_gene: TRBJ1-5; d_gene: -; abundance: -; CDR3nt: TGTGCCAGCAGTTTGAGCCCGCCAGGCAATCAGCCCCAGCATTTT; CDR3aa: CASSLSPPGNQPQHF
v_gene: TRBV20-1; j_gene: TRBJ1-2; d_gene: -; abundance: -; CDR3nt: TGCAGTGCTACACAGGGTGGCTATGGCTACACCTTC; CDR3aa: CSATQGGYGYTF
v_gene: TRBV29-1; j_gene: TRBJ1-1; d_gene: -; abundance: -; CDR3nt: TGCAGCGTTGAATTGGGTAGGGGTGGGAACACTGAAGCTTTCTTT; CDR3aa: CSVELGRGGNTEAFF
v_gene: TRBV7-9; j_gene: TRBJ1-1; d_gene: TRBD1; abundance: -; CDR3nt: TGTGCCAGCAGCTTAGGCGGACAGGGTCCGGCTTTCTTT; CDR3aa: CASSLGGQGPAFF
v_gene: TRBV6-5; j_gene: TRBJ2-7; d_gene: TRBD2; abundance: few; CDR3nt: TGTGCCAGCAGTTACGACGGACTAGACGAGCAGTACTTC; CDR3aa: CASSYDGLDEQYF
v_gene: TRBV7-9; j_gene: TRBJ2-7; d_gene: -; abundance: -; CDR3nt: TGTGCCAGCAGCCAAGGACGGGACAACTACGAGCAGTACTTC; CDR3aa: CASSQGRDNYEQYF
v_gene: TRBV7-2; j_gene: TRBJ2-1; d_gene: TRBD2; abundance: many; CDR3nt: TGTGCCAGCAGCTCAATAGCGGGACACGCTTACAATGAGCAGTTCTTC; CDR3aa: CASSSIAGHAYNEQFF
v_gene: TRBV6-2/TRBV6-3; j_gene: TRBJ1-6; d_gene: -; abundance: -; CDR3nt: TGTGCCAGCAGTTACTCGACGTTGGTGAGCTCCTATAATTCACCCCTCCACTTT; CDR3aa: CASSYSTLVSSYNSPLHF
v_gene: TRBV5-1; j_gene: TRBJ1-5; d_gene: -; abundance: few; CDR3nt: TGCGCCAGCAGCCCGGACCTTGGCAATCAGCCCCAGCATTTT; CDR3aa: CASSPDLGNQPQHF